This is a list of T cell receptor beta chains from one sample in a study of T cells in Graves' hyperthyroidism and ophthalmopathy. TCRdb passed the multiplex PCR reads through MiXCR, listing each CDR3 protein once. The sample has around 300,000 distinct CDR3 sequences, less than 15% seen once; the top ten hold 7% to 8.5%. Material for sequencing was blood. These receptors all come from a woman in her thirties with Graves' hyperthyroidism that later progressed to Graves' ophthalmopathy. The CDR3 runs from the conserved cysteine through the conserved F or W. A D gene is named only where the DNA matches it firmly. Clone size, where shown, is once, few, many, or a class for clones that have expanded.

cdr3_aa	cdr3_nt	v_call	clone_size	d_call	j_call
CSVESGVYGYTF	TGCAGTGTAGAGAGCGGGGTCTATGGCTACACCTTC	TRBV20-1	few	NA	TRBJ1-2
CASSGDHAQQFF	TGTGCCAGCAGTGGGGACCACGCCCAGCAGTTCTTC	TRBV9	many	NA	TRBJ2-1
CASSQDLTGISTDTQYF	TGCGCCAGCAGCCAAGATTTGACAGGGATCAGCACAGATACGCAGTATTTT	TRBV4-3	NA	TRBD1	TRBJ2-3
CASSLSKTHKQYF	TGTGCCAGCAGTTTATCAAAGACCCACAAGCAGTACTTC	TRBV27	NA	NA	TRBJ2-7
CSARLWQGAGYEQFF	TGCAGTGCTAGACTGTGGCAGGGGGCTGGATATGAGCAGTTCTTC	TRBV20-1	many	TRBD1	TRBJ2-1
CSGRRGIGETQYF	TGCAGCGGGCGCAGGGGGATAGGGGAGACCCAGTACTTC	TRBV29-1	many	TRBD1	TRBJ2-5
CARGQGAQETQYF	TGTGCCCGCGGACAGGGGGCCCAAGAGACCCAGTACTTC	TRBV30	many	TRBD1	TRBJ2-5
CASSLAANSNEQFF	TGTGCCAGCAGCTTAGCCGCCAATTCCAATGAGCAGTTCTTC	TRBV7-2	many	NA	TRBJ2-1
CASSRDRPATNEKLFF	TGTGCCAGCAGCCGTGATCGGCCTGCAACTAATGAAAAACTGTTTTTT	TRBV12-3/TRBV12-4	many	NA	TRBJ1-4
CASSLIGNAYEQYF	TGTGCCAGCAGTTTGATAGGGAATGCCTACGAGCAGTACTTC	TRBV27	many	NA	TRBJ2-7
CASSVGTENTEAFF	TGTGCCAGCAGCGTAGGGACAGAGAACACTGAAGCTTTCTTT	TRBV9	NA	NA	TRBJ1-1
CASSSLGGDGGDTQYF	TGTGCCAGCAGCTCGCTTGGAGGGGACGGCGGAGATACGCAGTATTTT	TRBV7-3	many	NA	TRBJ2-3
CASSQDAGEETQYF	TGTGCCAGCAGCCAAGATGCGGGCGAAGAGACCCAGTACTTC	TRBV5-4	NA	NA	TRBJ2-5
CASSQWTAEQYF	TGTGCCAGCAGCCAGTGGACTGCCGAGCAGTACTTC	TRBV3-1	many	NA	TRBJ2-7
CASSLKVDTQYF	TGTGCCAGCAGCTTAAAGGTGGATACGCAGTATTTT	TRBV7-2	many	NA	TRBJ2-3
CSVDGFRVPYNEQFF	TGCAGCGTCGACGGTTTTAGGGTCCCCTACAATGAGCAGTTCTTC	TRBV29-1	many	NA	TRBJ2-1
CATSRIRDRGTNEQFF	TGTGCCACCAGCAGAATTAGGGACAGGGGGACCAATGAGCAGTTCTTC	TRBV15	many	TRBD1	TRBJ2-1
CASSFWQGVDTQYF	TGTGCCAGCAGTTTTTGGCAGGGAGTGGATACGCAGTATTTT	TRBV28	many	NA	TRBJ2-3
CASSFDSPHTGELFF	TGCGCCAGCAGCTTTGATAGCCCACACACCGGGGAGCTGTTTTTT	TRBV5-1	many	NA	TRBJ2-2
CASSYLGTSGSSTDTQYF	TGTGCCAGCAGTTACCTCGGGACTAGCGGAAGTAGCACAGATACGCAGTATTTT	TRBV6-5	many	TRBD2	TRBJ2-3
CASSSVLAGGSREQYF	TGTGCCAGCAGTTCGGTTCTAGCGGGAGGCTCGCGGGAGCAGTACTTC	TRBV27	many	TRBD2	TRBJ2-7